A single sample gave rise to the 31 T cell receptor beta chains below, sequenced in a study of T cells in women clearing cervical HPV infection. Profiling relied on immunoSEQ multiplex PCR, and the TCRdb table lists in-frame clones only, not all of them. In total, the table holds around 31,000 clones. Sample: blood buffy coat. Every receptor here comes from a woman aged 18 to 69 with a cervical HPV16 infection that either progressed to CIN3+ or cleared (not recorded which).

Turning to this clone: The DNA ends 3 residues before the CDR3 does, and the rest of the CDR3 is filled in from the germline J gene. This chain links TRBV18 with TRBJ2-4; tentatively, D is TRBD2 (5 bases). CDR3 length: 16 residues. Per germline, CDR1 KGHSH and CDR2 LQKENI. The DNA read from the CDR3 is TGTGCCAGCTCACCAATAGTCGGAGGATCAGGCTATGGT. This sequence encodes CASSPIVGGSGYG. The whole CDR3 region reads CASSPIVGGSGYGQYF.

On this clone: The read finishes 3 residues shy of the CDR3 end, and the germline J gene is used to complete it. V gene TRBV5-1 combines with J gene TRBJ2-7; TRBD1 aligns across 8 bases. This CDR3 has 13 amino acids. The ends lost 0 bases at V and 5 bases at J; junction bases unmatched: 1. Per germline, CDR1 SGHRS and CDR2 YFSETQ. CDR3 sequence: CASSLGQGHEQYF. Incomplete CDR3 DNA: TGCGCCAGCAGCTTGGGACAGGGGCACGAG. The full variable domain, with the rest looked up from reference TRBV5-1 and TRBJ2-7, is KAGVTQTPRYLIKTRGQQVTLSCSPISGHRSVSWYQQTPGQGLQFLFEYFSETQRNKGNFPGRFSGRQFSNSRSEMNVSTLELGDSALYLCASSLGQGHEQYFGPGTRLTVT.

Comment on this clone: The observed sequence ends 3 residues before the CDR3 terminus, with the missing tail filled in from the germline J gene. The chain couples TRBV2 to TRBJ2-6; tentative D call: TRBD2 (6 bases). The CDR3 runs 17 residues. V shed 5 bases and J shed 0 bases, with 14 bases lying between them. In germline, CDR1 is SNHLY, CDR2 FYNNEI. CDR3 DNA, as far as it was read: TGTGCCAGCAGTCAACTAACCGGGGGCTCTGGGGCCAACGTC. It encodes CASSQLTGGSGANV. The entire CDR3 sequence reads CASSQLTGGSGANVLTF.

Worth noting for this clone: The sequence runs out 3 residues before the end of the CDR3; the remainder is reconstructed from the germline J gene. The chain combines TRBV5-1 with TRBJ2-7, with TRBD2 identical over 8 bases. This CDR3 comprises 14 residues. CDR1 is SGHRS, CDR2 YFSETQ, per germline. Trimming at V came to 5 bases and at J to 5 bases, leaving 9 bases not matched to a gene. Here the CDR3 reads CASSPGTRIHEQYF. CDR3 bases read: TGCGCCAGCAGTCCCGGGACTAGGATCCACGAG.

Comments on this clone: The CDR3 goes on 3 residues after the read ends, and that part is filled in from the germline J gene. V is TRBV20-1 and J is TRBJ2-1; TRBD2 aligns across 9 bases. This CDR3 is 14 amino acids long. J gave up 0 bases and V 5 bases, and 2 bases lay outside the gene matches. CDR1 is DFQATT and CDR2 is SNEGSKA in the germline V gene (reference sequence). The part of the CDR3 DNA that was read is TGCAGTGCTCTAGCGGGGAGCTCCTACAATGAG. This translates into CSALAGSSYNE. The whole CDR3 protein is CSALAGSSYNEQFF.

The CDR3 reads CAINRGFQPQHF. CDR3 DNA, as far as it was read: TGTGCCATCAATAGGGGATTCCAGCCC. This sequence joins TRBV10-3 and TRBJ1-5, with D possibly TRBD1 on 5 matching bases. The read ends 3 residues shy of where the CDR3 ends; the end is completed using the germline J gene. Trimming removed 7 bases from V and 7 bases from J, with 11 bases in between. The CDR3 covers 12 residues. Germline V gene lookup returns CDR1 ENHRY and CDR2 SYGVKD.

About this clone: The observed sequence ends 3 residues before the CDR3 terminus, with the missing tail filled in from the germline J gene. The V and J genes are TRBV20-1 and TRBJ2-3, with 9 positions matching TRBD2. J lost 0 bases, V lost 6 bases, and 4 bases had no gene match. This CDR3 region has 14 residues. Germline V CDR1 and CDR2: DFQATT, SNEGSKA (reference sequence). The CDR3 bases that were read are TGCAGTGCCCGAACTAGCGGGAGCACAGATACG. Translating gives CSARTSGSTDT. The entire CDR3 protein reads CSARTSGSTDTQYF.

Remarks on this clone: The read ends 3 residues before the CDR3 terminus; that terminus is restored from the germline J gene. Other DNA sequences in this specimen translate into the identical CDR3. This chain links TRBV18 with TRBJ2-7, with 9 bases lining up with TRBD2. This CDR3 is built from 17 residues. The V and J ends lost 4 bases and 3 bases, in that order; junction bases with no gene match: 13. In germline, CDR1 is KGHSH, CDR2 LQKENI. The CDR3 bases that were read are TGTGCCAGCTCACTACGCGTGTCTAGCGGGGCCCACTACGAG. This encodes CASSLRVSSGAHYE. The complete CDR3 reads CASSLRVSSGAHYEQYF.

Comments on this clone: The sequence runs out 3 residues before the end of the CDR3; the remainder is reconstructed from the germline J gene. V is TRBV5-6 and J is TRBJ1-2; possible D gene TRBD1, 5 bases. This CDR3 has 12 residues. CDR1 and CDR2 from the germline V gene are SGHDT and YYEEEE. CDR3 DNA, as far as it was read: TGTGCCAGCAGCTTGGGCGGGGGGACC. It yields the protein CASSLGGGT. The full CDR3 sequence reads CASSLGGGTYTF.

Comments on this clone: The read is 3 residues too short to cover the CDR3 end, so that end is filled in from the germline J gene. The J gene is TRBJ1-1, the V gene TRBV5-1; no firm D call. The CDR3 runs to 13 residues. V lost 7 bases and J 1 base, leaving 11 bases between the germline ends. Germline CDR1 is SGHRS and CDR2 is YFSETQ. The CDR3 loop reads CASGDVANTEAFF. Partial CDR3 DNA: TGCGCCAGCGGAGACGTAGCGAACACTGAA.

As regards this clone: The read gets to within 3 residues of the CDR3 end, and the germline J gene fills in the rest. The chain is built from TRBV6-2 or TRBV6-3 and TRBJ2-1; TRBD2 matches at 8 bases. Trimming at V came to 11 bases and at J to 0 bases, leaving 6 bases not matched to a gene. This CDR3 is built from 14 residues. Germline V gives CDR1 MNHEY, CDR2 SVGEGT. CDR3 DNA (partial): TGTGCCTGTTTAGCGGGGATCTCCTACAATGAG. Residues: CACLAGISYNE. In full, the CDR3 is CACLAGISYNEQFF.

On this clone: The CDR3 extends 3 residues past the end of the read, so its final part is completed from the germline J gene. The rearrangement uses TRBV7-3 and TRBJ2-3, with 9 bases lining up with TRBD2. After removal of 2 bases from V and 4 bases from J, the junction contained 4 bases not matched to a gene. The CDR3 sequence is 15 residues long. Germline V gives CDR1 SGHTA, CDR2 FQGTGA. The CDR3 protein is CASSLGGGGADTQYF. Partial CDR3 DNA: TGTGCCAGCAGCTTAGGCGGGGGGGGAGCAGATACG.

About this clone itself: The read stops 3 residues short of the end of the CDR3; the missing end is completed from the germline J gene. V is TRBV18 and J is TRBJ2-1; TRBD2 is a possible D gene (7 bases). Germline lookup yields CDR1 KGHSH and CDR2 LQKENI. The CDR3 spans 16 residues. Trimming took 6 bases from V and 0 from J, leaving 15 bases between them. The CDR3 DNA, read in part, is TGTGCCAGCTCCCGAAGGGGGGGGGCCTCCTACAATGAG. This codes for CASSRRGGASYNE. The full CDR3 reads CASSRRGGASYNEQFF. Complete variable domain (other parts from reference TRBV18 and TRBJ2-1): NAGVMQNPRHLVRRRGQEARLRCSPMKGHSHVYWYRQLPEEGLKFMVYLQKENIIDESGMPKERFSAEFPKEGPSILRIQQVVRGDSAAYFCASSRRGGASYNEQFFGPGTRLTVL.

Worth noting for this clone: The observed sequence ends 3 residues before the CDR3 terminus, with the missing tail filled in from the germline J gene. V is TRBV10-3 and J is TRBJ1-5; TRBD1 matches at 7 bases. J lost 4 bases, V lost 0 bases, and 9 bases had no gene match. From germline, CDR1 is ENHRY and CDR2 SYGVKD. There are 17 residues in the CDR3. The sequenced part of the CDR3 DNA is TGTGCCATCAGTGAGTCTAAACAGGGGCTCGAAAATCAGCCC. This gives the protein CAISESKQGLENQP. The full CDR3 sequence reads CAISESKQGLENQPQHF.

Note on this clone: The sequenced fragment ends 3 residues before the CDR3 boundary, so the rest is inferred from the germline J gene. The chain employs TRBV18 and TRBJ2-3, with a tentative D call TRBD1 (6 bases). Per germline, CDR1 KGHSH and CDR2 LQKENI. The CDR3 is 14 amino acids. CDR3 DNA (partial): TGTGCCAGCTCACTCGACAGGCGCGATCAGCCG. Residues: CASSLDRRDQP. The whole CDR3 sequence reads CASSLDRRDQPQYF.

As to this clone: The CDR3 end falls 3 residues outside the read, so it is completed with the germline J gene. The chain is built from TRBV7-3 and TRBJ2-5; 15 bases are a match to TRBD2. From germline, CDR1 is SGHTA and CDR2 FQGTGA. Losses at the gene ends were 1 base for V and 5 bases for J; bases not matched to a gene: 8. The length of the CDR3 is 18 residues. The covered CDR3 bases are TGTGCCAGCAGCTTAATCCCCGGACTAGCGGGAGGGCTGGAGACC. This codes for CASSLIPGLAGGLET. The entire CDR3 sequence reads CASSLIPGLAGGLETQYF.

A note on this clone: The sequence runs out 3 residues before the end of the CDR3; the remainder is reconstructed from the germline J gene. The V call is TRBV18, the J call TRBJ1-1; D may be TRBD1 (6 bases). CDR1 and CDR2 from the germline V gene are KGHSH and LQKENI. V dropped 0 bases and J dropped 6 bases, with 23 bases sitting between them. The CDR3 extends over 18 amino acids. The CDR3 region is CASSPPVLGARGIAEAFF. Incomplete CDR3 DNA: TGTGCCAGCTCACCACCTGTTTTGGGGGCGCGCGGTATAGCTGAA.

With respect to this clone: The read comes to an end 3 residues before the CDR3 does, leaving the germline J gene to fill in the end. The V call is TRBV2, the J call TRBJ2-1, with TRBD1 as a possible D gene (5 bases). This CDR3 is 13 amino acids long. V dropped 8 bases and J dropped 3 bases, with 11 bases sitting between them. Germline CDR1 reads SNHLY; CDR2 reads FYNNEI. The chain's CDR3 is CASGAGLYNEQFF. Incomplete CDR3 DNA: TGTGCCAGCGGAGCAGGGCTCTACAATGAG.

A note on this clone: Read coverage stops 3 residues before the CDR3 terminus; the germline J gene supplies the remainder. The chain is built from TRBV18 and TRBJ2-7; tentative D call: TRBD2 (7 bases). V gave up 3 bases and J gave up 5 bases, with 14 bases separating them. The CDR3 length is 14 residues. Germline values: CDR1 KGHSH, CDR2 LQKENI. The CDR3 reads CASSPRGGLNEQYF. CDR3 DNA, as far as it was read: TGTGCCAGCTCACCGAGGGGGGGCCTAAACGAG. Filled out from reference TRBV18 and TRBJ2-7, the complete variable domain reads NAGVMQNPRHLVRRRGQEARLRCSPMKGHSHVYWYRQLPEEGLKFMVYLQKENIIDESGMPKERFSAEFPKEGPSILRIQQVVRGDSAAYFCASSPRGGLNEQYFGPGTRLTVT.

Concerning this clone: The CDR3 is cut off 3 residues early in the read; its end comes from the germline J gene. The rearrangement links TRBV19 to TRBJ1-1, with no clear D. The germline V gene has CDR1 LNHDA and CDR2 SQIVND (reference sequence). CDR3 length equals 14 residues. V was shortened by 8 bases and J by 0 bases, with 13 bases between the two germline ends. The DNA read from the CDR3 is TGTGCCAGTTCGGGTTTATGGGTGAACACTGAA. Translated: CASSGLWVNTE. From start to end, the CDR3 is CASSGLWVNTEAFF.

Concerning this clone: The sequenced fragment ends 3 residues before the CDR3 boundary, so the rest is inferred from the germline J gene. V and J are TRBV5-6 and TRBJ2-7; 7 positions match TRBD1. CDR1 SGHDT and CDR2 YYEEEE come from the germline V gene. J lost 5 bases, V lost 4 bases, and 9 bases had no gene match. This CDR3 has 14 amino acids. The CDR3 loop is CASSTTGREDEQYF. The covered CDR3 bases are TGTGCCAGCAGCACGACAGGGAGAGAGGACGAG.

With respect to this clone: The read is 3 residues too short to cover the CDR3 end, so that end is filled in from the germline J gene. V gene TRBV5-1 combines with J gene TRBJ2-3; 9 positions match TRBD1. CDR1 SGHRS and CDR2 YFSETQ come from the germline V gene. V lost 0 bases and J lost 3; bases outside the gene matches: 11. This CDR3 has 18 residues. Partial CDR3 DNA: TGCGCCAGCAGCTTGGAAACCTTTGGGACAGGGTTGACAGATACG. Amino acid sequence: CASSLETFGTGLTDT. The whole CDR3 reads CASSLETFGTGLTDTQYF.

On this clone itself: The junction and the germline gene differ at one end; a read error may be behind it. The read ends 3 residues before the CDR3 terminus; that terminus is restored from the germline J gene. This sample also contains other DNA sequences that code for the same CDR3. The rearrangement links TRBV7-2 to TRBJ1-3; D is unclear. CDR3 length: 15 amino acids. Looked up from germline, CDR1 is SGHTA and CDR2 is FQGNSA. CDR3 DNA (partial): TGTGCCAGCAGCTTCGGTCCCCCGGGTGGAAACACT. Amino acid sequence: CASSFGPPGGNT. The CDR3 in its entirety is CASSFGPPGGNTIYF.

Comment on this clone: The read is 3 residues too short to cover the CDR3 end, so that end is filled in from the germline J gene. The rearrangement uses TRBV5-4 and TRBJ2-2; 11 nucleotides match TRBD1. V was pared by 4 bases and J by 6 bases, with 5 bases of the junction left unmatched. Germline loops: CDR1 SGHNT, CDR2 YYREEE (reference sequence). The CDR3 runs to 15 residues. CDR3 sequence: CASSAGTGGPGELFF. The CDR3 DNA, read in part, is TGTGCCAGCAGCGCCGGGACAGGGGGTCCCGGGGAG.

Of note for this clone: The read is 3 residues too short to cover the CDR3 end, so that end is filled in from the germline J gene. The gene calls are TRBV18 and TRBJ2-1, with 8 bases identical to TRBD2. Unmatched junction bases numbered 20, after V lost 5 bases and J lost 8 bases. This CDR3 contains 18 residues. Per germline, CDR1 KGHSH and CDR2 LQKENI. CDR3 DNA, as far as it was read: TGTGCCAGCTCAACCGCGCCGGGACTAGGGGCCGGCAGCCATGAG. This codes for CASSTAPGLGAGSHE. The entire CDR3 sequence reads CASSTAPGLGAGSHEQFF.

As regards this clone: The CDR3 extends 3 residues past the end of the read, so its final part is completed from the germline J gene. V usage is TRBV7-2 and J usage is TRBJ1-5; no clear D. V was clipped by 1 base and J by 4 bases, with 5 bases between them. Germline CDR1 is SGHTA and CDR2 is FQGNSA. The CDR3 covers 13 residues. The CDR3 bases that were read are TGTGCCAGCAGCTTAGTACAGAATCAGCCC. It is translated as CASSLVQNQP. The full CDR3 protein reads CASSLVQNQPQHF.

A remark on this clone: From the germline J gene comes the end of the CDR3, since the read stops 3 residues before it. The chain couples TRBV6-2 or TRBV6-3 to TRBJ2-7; 7 bases line up with TRBD2. V lost 6 bases, J lost 2 bases, and 7 bases stayed unmatched. Germline loops: CDR1 MNHEY, CDR2 SVGEGT. The CDR3 is 14 residues long. CDR3 amino acids: CASSRDYGTYEQYF. CDR3 DNA (partial): TGTGCCAGCAGCCGGGACTACGGTACCTACGAG.

Note on this clone: The DNA ends 3 residues before the CDR3 does, and the rest of the CDR3 is filled in from the germline J gene. This chain links TRBV20-1 with TRBJ2-5, with no clear D. The germline V gene has CDR1 DFQATT and CDR2 SNEGSKA (reference sequence). The ends were cut back, 0 bases at V and 1 base at J, with 9 bases in the middle. The CDR3 extends over 14 amino acids. Incomplete CDR3 DNA: TGCAGTGCTAGAGACTTAGGCGGCCAAGAGACC. Encoded protein: CSARDLGGQET. The whole CDR3 sequence reads CSARDLGGQETQYF.

With respect to this clone: The read ends 3 residues shy of where the CDR3 ends; the end is completed using the germline J gene. V usage is TRBV11-2 and J usage is TRBJ1-1, with TRBD1 as a possible D gene (5 bases). The V and J ends lost 5 bases and 4 bases respectively, with 11 bases between them. The CDR3 runs to 13 residues. Germline V gene sequence: CDR1 SGHAT, CDR2 FQNNGV. CDR3 bases read: TGTGCCAGCAGCCTGCAGGGAGTCACTGAA. Translating it yields CASSLQGVTE. The CDR3 reads in full as CASSLQGVTEAFF. The full variable domain, with the rest looked up from reference TRBV11-2 and TRBJ1-1, is EAGVAQSPRYKIIEKRQSVAFWCNPISGHATLYWYQQILGQGPKLLIQFQNNGVVDDSQLPKDRFSAERLKGVDSTLKIQPAKLEDSAVYLCASSLQGVTEAFFGQGTRLTVV.

Remarks on this clone: With the read ending 3 residues before the CDR3 end, the germline J gene is used to fill in that end. The rearrangement links TRBV20-1 to TRBJ1-2, with 7 positions matching TRBD1. The germline V gene has CDR1 DFQATT and CDR2 SNEGSKA (reference sequence). Germline trimming cut 3 bases from V and 4 bases from J; bases unmatched to any gene: 8. The CDR3 totals 14 residues. CDR3 DNA (partial): TGCAGTGCTAGTAGGTGGGACAGCATCTATGGC. Its translation is CSASRWDSIYG. In full, the CDR3 reads CSASRWDSIYGYTF.

Notes on this clone: The read ends 3 residues shy of where the CDR3 ends; the end is completed using the germline J gene. This sequence joins TRBV7-9 and TRBJ2-7, with D unresolved. From germline, CDR1 is SEHNR and CDR2 FQNEAQ (reference sequence). The CDR3 contains 14 residues. V was cut by 1 base and J by 1 base, with 8 bases left in between. CDR3 protein: CASSLVASSYEQYF. CDR3 bases read: TGTGCCAGCAGCTTAGTGGCCTCATCCTACGAG.